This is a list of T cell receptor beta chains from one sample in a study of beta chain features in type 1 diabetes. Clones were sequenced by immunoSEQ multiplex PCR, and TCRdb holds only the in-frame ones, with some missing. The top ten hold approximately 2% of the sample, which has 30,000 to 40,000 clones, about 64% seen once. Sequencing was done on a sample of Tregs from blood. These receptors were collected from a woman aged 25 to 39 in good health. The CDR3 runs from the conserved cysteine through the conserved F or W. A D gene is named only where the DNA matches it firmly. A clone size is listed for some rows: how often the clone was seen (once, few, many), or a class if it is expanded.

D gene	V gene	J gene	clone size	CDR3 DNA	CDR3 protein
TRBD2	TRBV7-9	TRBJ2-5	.	TGTGCCAGCAGCTTATATGTGGGGGGGTACCAAGAGACCCAGTACTTC	CASSLYVGGYQETQYF
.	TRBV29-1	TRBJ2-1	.	TGCAGCGTTTACACCCGGTTCTCAGGCTACAATGAGCAGTTCTTC	CSVYTRFSGYNEQFF
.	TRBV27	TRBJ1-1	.	TGTGCCAGCAGTTTCGGGCGGGAGAACACTGAAGCTTTCTTT	CASSFGRENTEAFF
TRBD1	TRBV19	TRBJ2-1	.	TGTGCCATCTCACAGGGGACCTACAATGAGCAGTTCTTC	CAISQGTYNEQFF
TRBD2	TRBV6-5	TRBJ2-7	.	TGTGCCAGCAGTTATGCGGGAGCAACCTACGAGCAGTACTTC	CASSYAGATYEQYF
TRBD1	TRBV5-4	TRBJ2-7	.	TGTGCCAGCAGCCTCCGGACAGGGCTTATGGAGCAGTACTTC	CASSLRTGLMEQYF
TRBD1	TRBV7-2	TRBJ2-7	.	TGTGCCAGCAGCTTAGATTCGACAGGGGACTTCTACGAGCAGTACTTC	CASSLDSTGDFYEQYF
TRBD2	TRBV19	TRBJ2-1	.	TGTGCCAGTAGTCCTAGCGGCCTCTCCTACAATGAGCAGTTCTTC	CASSPSGLSYNEQFF
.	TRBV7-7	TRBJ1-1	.	TGTGCTAGCAGCAAGGACAGAAACACTGAAGCTTTCTTT	CASSKDRNTEAFF
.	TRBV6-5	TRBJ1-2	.	TGTGCCAGCAGTCACGGGTATGGCTACACCTTC	CASSHGYGYTF
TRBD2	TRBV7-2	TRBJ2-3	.	TGTGCCAGCAGCTTAGGACTAGCGGGAGGGGTAGATACGCAGTATTTT	CASSLGLAGGVDTQYF
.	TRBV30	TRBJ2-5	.	TGTGCCTGGAGTGTTTTCGCGGAGACCCAGTACTTC	CAWSVFAETQYF
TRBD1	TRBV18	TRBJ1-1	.	TGTGCCAGCTCAACAGGGACAGGGCCTGAAGCTTTCTTT	CASSTGTGPEAFF
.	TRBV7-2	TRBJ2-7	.	TGTGCCAGCAGCCCCGGGACATACGAGCAGTACTTC	CASSPGTYEQYF
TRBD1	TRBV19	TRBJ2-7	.	TGTGCCAGTAGCATCATCGGGACAGGGTCCGGCGAGCAGTACTTC	CASSIIGTGSGEQYF
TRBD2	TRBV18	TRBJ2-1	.	TGTGCCAGCTCACCTTCCTTACTAGCGGCAGGCTCCTACAATGAGCAGTTCTTC	CASSPSLLAAGSYNEQFF
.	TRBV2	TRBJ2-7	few	TGTGCCAGCAATCCGGGTCCTAGGGAGCAGTACTTC	CASNPGPREQYF
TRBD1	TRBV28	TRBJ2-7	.	TGTGCCAGCAGCCCCCCCGGGACAGCCACCTACGAGCAGTACTTC	CASSPPGTATYEQYF
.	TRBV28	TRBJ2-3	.	TGTGCCAGCAGTTTAGCGGGGCAAGGTGCAGATACGCAGTATTTT	CASSLAGQGADTQYF
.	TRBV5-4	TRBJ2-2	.	TGTGCCAGCAGCTTTGTAGGGGCCTCCGGGGAGCTGTTTTTT	CASSFVGASGELFF
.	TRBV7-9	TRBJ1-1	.	TGTGCCAGCAGCTCCCAGGAGAACACTGAAGCTTTCTTT	CASSSQENTEAFF
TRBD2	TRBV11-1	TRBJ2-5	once	TGTGCCAGCAGGAAAGGGACTAGCGGAGCGCAAGAGACCCAGTACTTC	CASRKGTSGAQETQYF
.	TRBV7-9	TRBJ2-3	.	TGTGCCAGCAGCCGACAGACGACCAGGGGTTTAAGGACAGATACGCAGTATTTT	CASSRQTTRGLRTDTQYF
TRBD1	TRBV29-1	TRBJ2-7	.	TGCAGCGTTGAAAGGGACAGCCACCCCTACGAGCAGTACTTC	CSVERDSHPYEQYF
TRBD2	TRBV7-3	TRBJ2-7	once	TGTGCCAGCAGCCCCGGACTAGCGGGGGCCTACGAGCAGTACTTC	CASSPGLAGAYEQYF
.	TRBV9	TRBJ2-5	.	TGTGCCAGCAGCGTGGATCCAGGGGCTAAAGAGACCCAGTACTTC	CASSVDPGAKETQYF
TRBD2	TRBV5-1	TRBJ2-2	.	TGCGCCAGCAGCTTGTTCACTAGCGGGGGCACCGGGGAGCTGTTTTTT	CASSLFTSGGTGELFF
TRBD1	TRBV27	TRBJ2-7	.	TGTGCCAGCAGTCAGACAGGGGGTTACGAGCAGTACTTC	CASSQTGGYEQYF
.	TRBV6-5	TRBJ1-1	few	TGTGCCAGCAGCAAAACAGGGAACACTGAAGCTTTCTTT	CASSKTGNTEAFF
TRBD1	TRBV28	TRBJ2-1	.	TGTGCCAGCAGCTCGGACAGGGCGAGGTTCTTC	CASSSDRARFF
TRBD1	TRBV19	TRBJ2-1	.	TGTGCCACCCAGGGACAGGTTGGTGGGAATGAGCAGTTCTTC	CATQGQVGGNEQFF
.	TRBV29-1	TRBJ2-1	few	TGCAGCGTTGAACTCTATGAGCAGTTCTTC	CSVELYEQFF
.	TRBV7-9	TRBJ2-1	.	TGTGCCAGCAGCTTTCCAGGGAAAAGCTCCTACAATGAGCAGTTCTTC	CASSFPGKSSYNEQFF
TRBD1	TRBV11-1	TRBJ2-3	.	TGTGCCAGCAGCTCCCGGGACAGAGTAACCACAGATACGCAGTATTTT	CASSSRDRVTTDTQYF
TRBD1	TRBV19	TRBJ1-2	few	TGTGCCAGTAGTACCACAGGGGGCGCCTATGGCTACACCTTC	CASSTTGGAYGYTF
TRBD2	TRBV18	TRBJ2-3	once	TGTGCCAGCTCGCCCCCGGGACTAGCGGGAGATACGCAGTATTTT	CASSPPGLAGDTQYF